A single sample gave rise to the 25 T cell receptor beta chains below, sequenced in a study of beta chain features in type 1 diabetes. Every bit of the isolated RNA underwent reverse transcription, so sequencing read expressed TCRB transcripts. Clones were read by immunoSEQ multiplex PCR, and TCRdb kept only the in-frame ones, dropping some. The sample carries 120,000 to 150,000 clones, 6.9% recorded once. Sequencing was done on a sample of central memory CD4+ T cells from blood. The source of these receptors is a woman younger than 45 in good health.

This clone was recorded a few times. The J gene is TRBJ1-3, the V gene TRBV6-5; D gene ambiguous. V shed 6 bases and J shed 1 base, with 13 bases lying between them. CDR1 and CDR2 from the germline V gene are MNHEY and SVGAGI. This CDR3 comprises 15 residues. The CDR3 DNA sequence: TGTGCCAGCAGGAACCTCGAAGCGTCTGGAAACACCATATATTTT. As protein: CASRNLEASGNTIYF.

This sequence joins TRBV6-9 and TRBJ2-7, with 7 bases matching TRBD1. Per germline, CDR1 MNHGY and CDR2 SVAAGI. The CDR3 is 13 amino acids. Trimming took 9 bases from V and 7 from J; bases not matched to a gene: 12. This CDR3 is CARTLTGRGEQYF. CDR3 coding DNA: TGTGCCAGGACCTTGACAGGGCGTGGGGAGCAGTACTTC.

The sample holds many counts of this clone. The chain joins TRBV5-6 to TRBJ2-3, with D perhaps matching TRBD2 (5 bases). The germline gives CDR1 SGHDT, CDR2 YYEEEE. Deletions cut 2 bases from V and 2 bases from J, with 12 bases between. The CDR3 is made up of 15 amino acids. CDR3 nucleotide sequence: TGTGCCAGCAGCTTTTGGAGCGGATCCACAGATACGCAGTATTTT. Encoded protein: CASSFWSGSTDTQYF.

The chain joins TRBV5-1 to TRBJ2-5; 7 nucleotides align to TRBD2. J lost 1 base, V lost 2 bases, and 8 bases had no gene match. The germline gives CDR1 SGHRS, CDR2 YFSETQ. CDR3 length: 16 amino acids. The CDR3 sequence: CASSLSTSAFQETQYF. CDR3 bases: TGCGCCAGCAGCTTATCTACTAGCGCATTCCAAGAGACCCAGTACTTC.

The V call is TRBV7-3, the J call TRBJ2-7; possibly TRBD2 for D (6 bases). The J call may be mistaken, given a closer DNA end match to TRBJ2-5. Germline lookup yields CDR1 SGHTA and CDR2 FQGTGA. The CDR3 extends over 13 amino acids. The CDR3: CASSPGTSRTQYF. The DNA for the CDR3 is TGTGCCAGCAGCCCGGGGACTTCTCGGACCCAGTACTTC.

The chain combines TRBV5-1 with TRBJ1-1; a weak D match, TRBD1 (5 bases). V shed 0 bases and J shed 2 bases, with 14 bases lying between them. Germline assignment: CDR1 SGHRS and CDR2 YFSETQ. CDR3 size: 16 residues. CDR3 in amino acids: CASSLGWQGLNTEAFF. Here the CDR3 DNA reads TGCGCCAGCAGCTTGGGATGGCAGGGACTAAACACTGAAGCTTTCTTT.

This clone was found a few times. V and J are TRBV29-1 and TRBJ2-1, with 16 bases lining up with TRBD2. The CDR3 extends over 16 amino acids. Germline-derived CDR1 and CDR2 are SQVTM and ANQGSEA. Losses at the gene ends were 3 bases for V and 9 bases for J; bases not matched to a gene: 8. Here the CDR3 DNA reads TGCAGCGTTGAGGGACTAGCGGGAGGGCCACCGTCTGAGCAGTTCTTC. It is translated as CSVEGLAGGPPSEQFF.

This clone was counted only a few times. This chain joins TRBV28 and TRBJ2-7; 12 positions agree with TRBD2. V lost 6 bases, J lost 1 base, and 4 bases stayed unmatched. The germline V gene encodes CDR1 MDHEN and CDR2 SYDVKM. This CDR3 has 15 amino acids. The CDR3 nucleotides read TGTGCCAGCAGGGGGGGGACTAGCGGGTCCTACGAGCAGTACTTC. The encoded protein is CASRGGTSGSYEQYF.

The genes are TRBV27 and TRBJ2-7, with TRBD1 matching over 7 bases. Losses at the gene ends were 5 bases for V and 4 bases for J; bases not matched to a gene: 5. From germline, CDR1 is MNHEY and CDR2 SMNVEV (reference sequence). The CDR3 runs 13 residues. The CDR3 is CASSPRDRYEQYF. Here the CDR3 DNA reads TGTGCCAGCAGTCCGAGGGACAGATACGAGCAGTACTTC.

The V gene is TRBV28, the J gene TRBJ2-2, with TRBD2 matching over 8 bases. Trimming at V came to 10 bases and at J to 3 bases, leaving 10 bases not matched to a gene. The CDR3 totals 15 residues. CDR1 is MDHEN and CDR2 is SYDVKM in the germline V gene. The CDR3 region has the DNA TGTGCCACCCGTCGGACTAGCAGATACACCGGGGAGCTGTTTTTT. The encoded protein is CATRRTSRYTGELFF.

V is TRBV7-2 and J is TRBJ2-3, with 7 bases matching TRBD2. Germline-derived CDR1 and CDR2 are SGHTA and FQGNSA. The CDR3 is 15 amino acids. Unmatched junction bases numbered 7, after V lost 6 bases and J lost 1 base. The CDR3 here is CASREITSGTDTQYF. The CDR3 bases are TGTGCCAGCAGGGAGATCACTAGCGGCACAGATACGCAGTATTTT.

This clone was picked up a small number of times. The gene calls are TRBV5-6 and TRBJ2-5; D is possibly TRBD1 (5 bases). In germline, CDR1 is SGHDT, CDR2 YYEEEE. The CDR3 covers 13 residues. Trimming shortened V by 5 bases and J by 4 bases, and 12 bases separated the two germline ends. CDR3 coding DNA: TGTGCCAGCAGACCCACAGGCGCAGAGACCCAGTACTTC. As protein: CASRPTGAETQYF.

This clone was observed a few times. J is TRBJ2-1 and V is TRBV18, with a weak D call TRBD2 (6 bases). Trimming removed 3 bases at V and 4 bases at J, with 13 bases between. The CDR3 length is 15 residues. Germline V CDR1 and CDR2: KGHSH, LQKENI. The DNA for the CDR3 is TGTGCCAGCTCACCGGGCGGGATTACTTACAATGAGCAGTTCTTC. This sequence encodes CASSPGGITYNEQFF.

This clone was counted only a few times. The V call is TRBV30, the J call TRBJ2-2; D unresolved. Between the trimmed V and J ends, which lost 5 bases and 3 bases, there was a span of 22 bases. The germline gives CDR1 GTSNPN, CDR2 SVGIG (reference sequence). The CDR3 has 17 amino acids. CDR3 nucleotide sequence: TGTGCCTGGGTAGCCCAGAGGAAGCGTTATGACACCGGGGAGCTGTTTTTT. Protein product: CAWVAQRKRYDTGELFF. Filled out from reference TRBV30 and TRBJ2-2, the complete variable domain reads SQTIHQWPATLVQPVGSPLSLECTVEGTSNPNLYWYRQAAGRGLQLLFYSVGIGQISSEVPQNLSASRPQDRQFILSSKKLLLSDSGFYLCAWVAQRKRYDTGELFFGEGSRLTVL.

This clone came up a few times. V gene TRBV7-2 combines with J gene TRBJ2-3, with unresolved D. Germline CDR1 is SGHTA and CDR2 is FQGNSA. V dropped 5 bases and J dropped 10 bases, with 10 bases sitting between them. The CDR3 is 11 amino acids. This CDR3 reads CASSLPLSQYF. In nucleotides, the CDR3 is TGTGCCAGCAGCCTCCCCCTTTCGCAGTATTTT.

The chain links TRBV7-2 to TRBJ1-1; 9 positions match TRBD1. J gave up 0 bases and V 3 bases, and 8 bases lay outside the gene matches. Germline CDR1 reads SGHTA; CDR2 reads FQGNSA. The CDR3 has 17 amino acids. CDR3 residues: CASSLGRDRVVNTEAFF. In DNA, the CDR3 is TGTGCCAGCAGCTTGGGCCGGGACAGGGTCGTGAACACTGAAGCTTTCTTT.

The sample holds a few counts of this clone. This chain links TRBV5-6 with TRBJ2-4; the D gene is possibly TRBD2 (6 bases). V was clipped by 3 bases and J by 4 bases, with 14 bases between them. The CDR3 runs 15 residues. Germline V gene sequence: CDR1 SGHDT, CDR2 YYEEEE. DNA of the CDR3: TGTGCCAGCAGCTCTGGCCGGGAGAATAAAAACATTCAGTACTTC. Translation: CASSSGRENKNIQYF.

This chain connects TRBV7-2 to TRBJ2-1, with 7 bases lining up with TRBD2. V lost 5 bases and J lost 1; bases outside the gene matches: 8. CDR1 and CDR2 (germline): SGHTA, FQGNSA. The CDR3 is 16 residues long. The DNA of the CDR3 is TGTGCCAGCAGCGCACTAGCGAGGGTTTCCTACAATGAGCAGTTCTTC. Amino acids: CASSALARVSYNEQFF.

There are a few counts of this clone. V usage is TRBV7-2 and J usage is TRBJ2-7; 9 nucleotides align to TRBD2. The V gene's germline CDR1 is SGHTA and CDR2 FQGNSA. The V gene end was trimmed by 11 bases and the J gene end by 0 bases; junction bases not matched to a gene: 11. The CDR3 is 15 amino acids. CDR3 bases: TGTGCCGGCACGACAGCGGGAGGCAGCTCCTACGAGCAGTACTTC. This gives the protein CAGTTAGGSSYEQYF. The full variable domain, with the rest looked up from reference TRBV7-2 and TRBJ2-7, is GAGVSQSPSNKVTEKGKDVELRCDPISGHTALYWYRQSLGQGLEFLIYFQGNSAPDKSGLPSDRFSAERTGGSVSTLTIQRTQQEDSAVYLCAGTTAGGSSYEQYFGPGTRLTVT.

This chain uses TRBV30 with TRBJ2-6; D perhaps matches TRBD2 (5 bases). Deletions cut 0 bases from V and 4 bases from J, with 16 bases between. Germline lookup yields CDR1 GTSNPN and CDR2 SVGIG (reference sequence). The CDR3 consists of 17 residues. CDR3 coding DNA: TGTGCCTGGAGTGTACGACGGACTTCGACCGGGGCCAACGTCCTGACTTTC. Protein: CAWSVRRTSTGANVLTF.

V is TRBV11-2 and J is TRBJ2-5; possibly TRBD2 for D (6 bases). The germline CDR1 and CDR2 sequences are SGHAT and FQNNGV. CDR3 length: 15 amino acids. Trimming stripped 1 base from V and 3 bases from J, with 12 bases between. The CDR3 nucleotides are TGTGCCAGCAGCTTAGGGACGGGAGAGGAAGAGACCCAGTACTTC. As protein: CASSLGTGEEETQYF. Combining the CDR3 with reference TRBV11-2 and TRBJ2-5 gives the whole variable domain EAGVAQSPRYKIIEKRQSVAFWCNPISGHATLYWYQQILGQGPKLLIQFQNNGVVDDSQLPKDRFSAERLKGVDSTLKIQPAKLEDSAVYLCASSLGTGEEETQYFGPGTRLLVL.

J is TRBJ1-2 and V is TRBV30; D might be TRBD1 (6 bases). Germline values: CDR1 GTSNPN, CDR2 SVGIG (reference sequence). This CDR3 has 14 residues. V lost 2 bases, J lost 3 bases, and 13 bases lay in between. The CDR3 loop reads CAWSSRGLYYGYTF. The CDR3 nucleotides are TGTGCCTGGAGTAGCAGGGGCCTCTACTATGGCTACACCTTC.

The V call is TRBV6-5, the J call TRBJ2-7, with a weak D call TRBD2 (5 bases). Between the trimmed V and J ends, which lost 6 bases and 6 bases, there was a span of 9 bases. Germline V lookup: CDR1 MNHEY, CDR2 SVGAGI. The CDR3 contains 11 residues. CDR3: CASRASSEQYF. CDR3 sequence (DNA): TGTGCCAGCAGGGCTAGCAGCGAGCAGTACTTC.

This chain links TRBV6-1 with TRBJ2-2; 7 bases line up with TRBD1. CDR1 MNHNS and CDR2 SASEGT come from the germline V gene. CDR3 length equals 14 residues. Trimming at V came to 6 bases and at J to 5 bases, leaving 6 bases not matched to a gene. The CDR3 DNA is TGTGCCAGCAGAATCCTACAGGGGACCGGGGAGCTGTTTTTT. Its protein product is CASRILQGTGELFF.

The sample holds many counts of this clone. This chain links TRBV18 with TRBJ2-7; 7 nucleotides line up with TRBD1. CDR1 KGHSH and CDR2 LQKENI come from the germline V gene. V shed 4 bases and J 2 bases; nucleotides not matched to a gene: 5. The CDR3 runs 14 residues. CDR3 sequence: CASSQGAQTYEQYF. The CDR3 region has the DNA TGTGCCAGCTCACAGGGGGCTCAGACCTACGAGCAGTACTTC.